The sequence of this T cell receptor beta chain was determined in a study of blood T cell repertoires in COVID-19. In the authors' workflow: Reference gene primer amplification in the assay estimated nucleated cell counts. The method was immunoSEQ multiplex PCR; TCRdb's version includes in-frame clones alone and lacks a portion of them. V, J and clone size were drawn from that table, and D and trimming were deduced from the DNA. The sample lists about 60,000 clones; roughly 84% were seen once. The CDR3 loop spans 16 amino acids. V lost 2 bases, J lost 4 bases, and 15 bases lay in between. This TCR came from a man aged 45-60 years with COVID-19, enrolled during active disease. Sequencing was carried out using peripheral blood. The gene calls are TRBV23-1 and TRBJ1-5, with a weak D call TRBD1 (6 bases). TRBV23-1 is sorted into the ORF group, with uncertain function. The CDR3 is CASSQEIWGRNQPQHF. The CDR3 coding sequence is TGCGCCAGCAGTCAAGAAATCTGGGGGCGAAATCAGCCCCAGCATTTT.